Many counts were recorded for the clone carrying this T cell receptor beta chain. The antigen is undetermined. The data were obtained in a study of identical twins. Points from the study as a whole: Cross-sectional statistics underpinned the conclusions; the same donors were not followed. Beta clonotypes that were abundant in cord blood contained fewer insertions, a pattern absent from memory repertoires.

The CDR3 totals 14 residues. CDR1 and CDR2 (germline): SEHNR, FQNEAQ (reference sequence). With 1 base removed from V and 4 bases from J, the gap between germline ends came to 8 bases. TCRdb analysed the 5' RACE reads with MiXCR anew, one entry per CDR3 protein. The table lists more than 200,000 distinct CDR3 sequences, 11% to 15% of them singletons. The sequenced sample consisted of memory (CD45RO+) T cells sorted from blood. The rearrangement links TRBV7-9 to TRBJ2-1; unclear D gene. This TCR was recovered from a woman under 30 in good health. For the CDR3, the DNA is TGTGCCAGCAGCTTAGTCCTGAGTTACAATGAGCAGTTCTTC. It codes for CASSLVLSYNEQFF. Full variable domain (remainder filled in from reference TRBV7-9 and TRBJ2-1): DTGVSQNPRHKITKRGQNVTFRCDPISEHNRLYWYRQTLGQGPEFLTYFQNEAQLEKSRLLSDRFSAERPKGSFSTLEIQRTEQGDSAMYLCASSLVLSYNEQFFGPGTRLTVL.